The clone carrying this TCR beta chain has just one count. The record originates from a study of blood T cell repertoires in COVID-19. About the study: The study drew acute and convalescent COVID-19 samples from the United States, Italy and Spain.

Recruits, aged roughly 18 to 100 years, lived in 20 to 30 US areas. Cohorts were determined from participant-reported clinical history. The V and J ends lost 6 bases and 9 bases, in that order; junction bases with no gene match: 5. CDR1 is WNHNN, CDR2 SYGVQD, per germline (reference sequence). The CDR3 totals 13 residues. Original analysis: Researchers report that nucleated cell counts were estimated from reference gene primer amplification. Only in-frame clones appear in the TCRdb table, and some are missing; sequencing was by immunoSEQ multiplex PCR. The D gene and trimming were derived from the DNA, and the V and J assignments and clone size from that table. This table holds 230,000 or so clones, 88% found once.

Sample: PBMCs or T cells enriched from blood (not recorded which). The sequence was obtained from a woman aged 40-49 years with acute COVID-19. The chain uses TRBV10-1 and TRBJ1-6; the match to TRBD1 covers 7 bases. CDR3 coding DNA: TGCGCCAGCAGCCCAGGGGGTCTTTCACCCCTCCACTTT. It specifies CASSPGGLSPLHF.